These T cell receptor beta chains were read from a single sample in a study of blood T cells in healthy people across ages. TCRdb reprocessed the 5' RACE reads with MiXCR, giving one entry per CDR3 protein. This sample yields some 800,000 distinct CDR3 sequences, of which around 43% are seen a single time; about 19% belongs to the top ten. Sequencing input: blood. The receptors were gathered from a man in his fifties or sixties in good health. Both conserved end residues are part of each CDR3. Fields, in order: V gene, CDR3 length, D gene, J gene, CDR3 protein. D genes are given only for firm matches.

TRBV20-1	14	NA	TRBJ2-7	CSAREGLSLYEQYF
TRBV7-9	14	NA	TRBJ1-4	CASSYTGIFEKLFF
TRBV4-3	17	NA	TRBJ1-4	CASSQELHGHLNEKLFF
TRBV3-1	15	TRBD1	NA	CASSEATGGIETQYF
TRBV3-1	14	NA	TRBJ2-7	CASSQDQGTYEQYF
TRBV7-2	15	NA	TRBJ2-1	CASSPPGAHYKEQFF
TRBV11-2	15	NA	TRBJ1-5	CASSLDPGFNQPQHF
TRBV6-1	17	TRBD2	TRBJ2-3	CASSRPLAGGSTDTQYF
TRBV6-6	15	TRBD1	TRBJ2-1	CASSLQDRGYDEQFF
TRBV29-1	17	NA	TRBJ2-5	CSVDLGVELLQRGEQYF
TRBV6-5	19	TRBD2	TRBJ2-7	CASSYSGLAGALRYYEQYF
TRBV5-1	13	NA	TRBJ2-1	CASSVGPAREQFF
TRBV7-9	16	TRBD2	TRBJ2-5	CASSPSLTSGLETQYF